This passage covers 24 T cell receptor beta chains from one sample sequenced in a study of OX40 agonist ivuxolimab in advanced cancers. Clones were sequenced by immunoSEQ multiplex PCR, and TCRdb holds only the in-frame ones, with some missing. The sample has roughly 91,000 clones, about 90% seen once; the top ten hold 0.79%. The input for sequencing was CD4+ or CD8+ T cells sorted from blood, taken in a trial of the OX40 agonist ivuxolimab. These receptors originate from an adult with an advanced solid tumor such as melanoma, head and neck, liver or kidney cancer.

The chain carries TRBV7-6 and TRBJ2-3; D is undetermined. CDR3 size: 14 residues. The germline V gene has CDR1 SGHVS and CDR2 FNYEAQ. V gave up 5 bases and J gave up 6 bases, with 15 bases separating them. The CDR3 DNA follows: TGTGCCAGCAGCAAGGGTCCTGAATCGGATACGCAGTATTTT. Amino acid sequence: CASSKGPESDTQYF.

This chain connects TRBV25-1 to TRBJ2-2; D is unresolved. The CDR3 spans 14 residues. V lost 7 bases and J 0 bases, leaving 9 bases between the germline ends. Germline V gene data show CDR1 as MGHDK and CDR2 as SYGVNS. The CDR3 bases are TGTGCCAGCACAGGACGACCGAACACCGGGGAGCTGTTTTTT. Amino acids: CASTGRPNTGELFF.

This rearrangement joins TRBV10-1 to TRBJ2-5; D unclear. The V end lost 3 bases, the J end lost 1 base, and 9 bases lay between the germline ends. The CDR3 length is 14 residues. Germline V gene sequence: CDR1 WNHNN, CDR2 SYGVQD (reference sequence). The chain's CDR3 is CASSDRSTQETQYF. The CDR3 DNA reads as TGCGCCAGCAGTGACCGGAGCACCCAAGAGACCCAGTACTTC.

The CDR3 DNA reads TGTGCCAGCAGTTACTCAGGGGGAAGAGAAAAACTGTTTTTT. It encodes CASSYSGGREKLFF. This chain connects TRBV6-5 to TRBJ1-4; a weak D match, TRBD1 (6 bases). V gave up 0 bases and J gave up 8 bases, with 10 bases separating them. This CDR3 region has 14 residues. The V gene's germline CDR1 is MNHEY and CDR2 SVGAGI.

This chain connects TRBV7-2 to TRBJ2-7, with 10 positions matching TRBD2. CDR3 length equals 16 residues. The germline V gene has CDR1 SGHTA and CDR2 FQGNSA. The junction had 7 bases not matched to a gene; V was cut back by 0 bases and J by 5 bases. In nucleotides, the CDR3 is TGTGCCAGCAGCTTAGCTGCCAGCGGGGGGGCCCACGAGCAGTACTTC. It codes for CASSLAASGGAHEQYF.

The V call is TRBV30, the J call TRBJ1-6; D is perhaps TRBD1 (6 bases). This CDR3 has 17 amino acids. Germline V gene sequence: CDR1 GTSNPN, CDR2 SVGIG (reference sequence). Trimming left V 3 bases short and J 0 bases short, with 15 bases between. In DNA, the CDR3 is TGTGCCTGGAGCTTAGGGGGGGATAGCTCCTATAATTCACCCCTCCACTTT. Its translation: CAWSLGGDSSYNSPLHF.

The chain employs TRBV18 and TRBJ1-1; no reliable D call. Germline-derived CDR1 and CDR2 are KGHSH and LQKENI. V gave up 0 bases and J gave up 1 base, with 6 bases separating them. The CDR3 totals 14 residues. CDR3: CASSPPGGNTEAFF. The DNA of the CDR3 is TGTGCCAGCTCACCACCTGGAGGGAACACTGAAGCTTTCTTT.

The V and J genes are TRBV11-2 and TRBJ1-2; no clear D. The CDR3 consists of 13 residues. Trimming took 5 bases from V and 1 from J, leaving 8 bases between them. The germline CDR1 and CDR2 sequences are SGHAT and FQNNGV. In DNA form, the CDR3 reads TGTGCCAGCAGCCCGGACGGTAACTATGGCTACACCTTC. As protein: CASSPDGNYGYTF.

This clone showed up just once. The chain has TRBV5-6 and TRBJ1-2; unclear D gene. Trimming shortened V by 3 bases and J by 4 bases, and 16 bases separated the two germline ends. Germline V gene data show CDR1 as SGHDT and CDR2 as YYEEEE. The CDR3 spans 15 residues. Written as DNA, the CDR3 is TGTGCCAGCAGCTCGCATGGGGAGGAGGTCTATGGCTACACCTTC. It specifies CASSSHGEEVYGYTF.

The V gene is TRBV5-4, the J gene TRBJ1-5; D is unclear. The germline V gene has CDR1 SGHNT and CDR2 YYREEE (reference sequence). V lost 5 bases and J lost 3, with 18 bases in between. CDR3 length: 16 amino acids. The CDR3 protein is CASRFGKPPPNQPQHF. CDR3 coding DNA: TGTGCCAGCAGATTCGGGAAACCTCCCCCCAATCAGCCCCAGCATTTT.

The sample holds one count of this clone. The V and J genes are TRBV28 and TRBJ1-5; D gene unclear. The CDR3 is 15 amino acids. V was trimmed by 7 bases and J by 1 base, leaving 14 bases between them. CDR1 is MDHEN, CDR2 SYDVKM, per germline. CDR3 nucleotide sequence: TGTGCCAGCAAGGGCAGGCAGAGGAGCAATCAGCCCCAGCATTTT. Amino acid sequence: CASKGRQRSNQPQHF.

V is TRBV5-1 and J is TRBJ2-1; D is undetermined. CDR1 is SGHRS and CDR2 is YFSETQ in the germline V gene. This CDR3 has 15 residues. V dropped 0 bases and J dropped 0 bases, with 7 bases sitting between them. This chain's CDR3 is CASSLGLVSYNEQFF. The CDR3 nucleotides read TGCGCCAGCAGCTTGGGATTAGTCTCCTACAATGAGCAGTTCTTC.

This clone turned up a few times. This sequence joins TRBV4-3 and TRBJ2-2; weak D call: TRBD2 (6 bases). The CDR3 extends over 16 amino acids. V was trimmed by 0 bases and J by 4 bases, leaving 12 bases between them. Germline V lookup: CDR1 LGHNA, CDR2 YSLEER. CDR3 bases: TGCGCCAGCAGCCAAGATATGGCGGGGAGCACCGGGGAGCTGTTTTTT. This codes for CASSQDMAGSTGELFF.

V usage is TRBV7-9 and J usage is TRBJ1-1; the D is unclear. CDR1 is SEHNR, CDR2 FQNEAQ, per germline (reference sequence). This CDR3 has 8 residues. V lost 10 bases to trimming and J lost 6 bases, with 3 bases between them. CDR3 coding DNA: TGTGCCACCTCTGAAGCTTTCTTT. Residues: CATSEAFF.

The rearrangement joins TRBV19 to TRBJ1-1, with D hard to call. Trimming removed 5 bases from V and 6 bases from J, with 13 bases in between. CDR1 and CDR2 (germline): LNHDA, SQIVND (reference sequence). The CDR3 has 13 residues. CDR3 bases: TGTGCCAGTAGTCGGACCTACGGCGCTGAAGCTTTCTTT. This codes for CASSRTYGAEAFF.

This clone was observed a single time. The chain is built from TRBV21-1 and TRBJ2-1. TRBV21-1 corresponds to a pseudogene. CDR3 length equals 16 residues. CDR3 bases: TGTGCCAGCAGTGAATACGGGGACGAGACCTACAATGAGCAGTTCTTC. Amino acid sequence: CASSEYGDETYNEQFF.

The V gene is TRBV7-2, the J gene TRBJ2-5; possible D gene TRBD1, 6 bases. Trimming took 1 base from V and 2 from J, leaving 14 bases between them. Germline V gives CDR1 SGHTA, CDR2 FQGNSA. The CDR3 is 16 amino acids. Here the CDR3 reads CASSLVGRGPQETQYF. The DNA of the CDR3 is TGTGCCAGCAGCTTAGTGGGCAGGGGACCACAAGAGACCCAGTACTTC.

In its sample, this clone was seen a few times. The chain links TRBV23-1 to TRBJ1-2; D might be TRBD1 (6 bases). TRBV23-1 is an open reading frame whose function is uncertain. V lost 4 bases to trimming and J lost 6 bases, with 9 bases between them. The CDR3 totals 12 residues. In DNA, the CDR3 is TGCGCCAGCAGTCGGGACACACATGGCTACACCTTC. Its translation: CASSRDTHGYTF.

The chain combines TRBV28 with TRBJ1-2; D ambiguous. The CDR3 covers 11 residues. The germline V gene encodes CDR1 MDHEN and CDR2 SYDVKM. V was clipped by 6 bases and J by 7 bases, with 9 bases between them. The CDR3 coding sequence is TGTGCCAGCAGGGAGAATATTGGCTACACCTTC. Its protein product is CASRENIGYTF.

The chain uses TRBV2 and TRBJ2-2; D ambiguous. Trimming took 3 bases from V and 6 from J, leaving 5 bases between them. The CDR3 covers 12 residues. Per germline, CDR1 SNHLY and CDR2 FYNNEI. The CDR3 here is CASSDTAGELFF. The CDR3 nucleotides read TGTGCCAGCAGTGATACGGCCGGGGAGCTGTTTTTT.

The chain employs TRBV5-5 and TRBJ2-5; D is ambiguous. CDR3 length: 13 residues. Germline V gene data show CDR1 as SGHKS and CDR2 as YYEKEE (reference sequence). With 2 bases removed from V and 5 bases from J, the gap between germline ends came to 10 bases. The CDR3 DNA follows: TGTGCCAGCAGCTTAGTGAATGGGGAGACCCAGTACTTC. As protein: CASSLVNGETQYF.

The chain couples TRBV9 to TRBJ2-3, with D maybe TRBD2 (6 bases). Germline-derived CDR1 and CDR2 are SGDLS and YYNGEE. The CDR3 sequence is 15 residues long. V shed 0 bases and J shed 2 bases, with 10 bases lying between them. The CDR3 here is CASSVAGDPTDTQYF. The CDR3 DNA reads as TGTGCCAGCAGCGTAGCGGGGGACCCCACAGATACGCAGTATTTT.

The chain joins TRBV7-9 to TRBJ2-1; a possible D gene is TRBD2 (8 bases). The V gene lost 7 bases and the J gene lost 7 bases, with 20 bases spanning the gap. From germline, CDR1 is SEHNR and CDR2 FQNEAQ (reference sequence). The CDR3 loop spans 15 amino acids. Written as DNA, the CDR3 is TGTGCCAGCAACGGGGGGGACAGCATCGTTAATGAGCAGTTCTTC. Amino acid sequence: CASNGGDSIVNEQFF. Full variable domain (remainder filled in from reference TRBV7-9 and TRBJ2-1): DTGVSQNPRHKITKRGQNVTFRCDPISEHNRLYWYRQTLGQGPEFLTYFQNEAQLEKSRLLSDRFSAERPKGSFSTLEIQRTEQGDSAMYLCASNGGDSIVNEQFFGPGTRLTVL.

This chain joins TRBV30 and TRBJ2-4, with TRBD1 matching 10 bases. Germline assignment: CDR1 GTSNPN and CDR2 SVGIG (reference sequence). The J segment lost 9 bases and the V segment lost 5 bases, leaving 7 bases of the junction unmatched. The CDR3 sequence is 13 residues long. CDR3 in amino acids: CAWGRQGARIQYF. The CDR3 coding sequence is TGTGCCTGGGGTCGACAGGGGGCGCGCATTCAGTACTTC.